These T cell receptor beta chains were read from a single sample in a study of T cell repertoires in cytomegalovirus infection. Via MiXCR, TCRdb re-called the reads, giving one row per CDR3 protein. Of more than 150,000 distinct CDR3 sequences in the sample, about 20% were seen once. Sample: PBMCs. The receptors originated from a human donor in good health (CMV status not recorded). Some clones in this sample may be carry-over from other donors' samples. CDR3s include the opening cysteine and the closing phenylalanine or tryptophan. Fields, in order: CDR3 protein, V gene, J gene.

cdr3_aa: CASSFTSGANNEQFF
v_call: TRBV5-1
j_call: TRBJ2-1

cdr3_aa: CASSRRWVTQGTGNNEQFF
v_call: TRBV9
j_call: TRBJ2-1

cdr3_aa: CASSPQTGGYEKLFF
v_call: TRBV7-2
j_call: TRBJ1-4

cdr3_aa: CASRGGTPSSYNEQFF
v_call: TRBV7-9
j_call: TRBJ2-1

cdr3_aa: CASSSGPSTDTQYF
v_call: TRBV7-2
j_call: TRBJ2-3

cdr3_aa: CASSREGAWAKNIQYF
v_call: TRBV11-3
j_call: TRBJ2-4

cdr3_aa: CASSAIPGQAFGYTF
v_call: TRBV5-1
j_call: TRBJ1-2

cdr3_aa: CASSSVAGNGYTF
v_call: TRBV7-2
j_call: TRBJ1-2

cdr3_aa: CASSYSDRGKGGYTF
v_call: TRBV6-5
j_call: TRBJ1-2

cdr3_aa: CASSFRTGTGNEKLFF
v_call: TRBV27
j_call: TRBJ1-4

cdr3_aa: CASSPRGSQNTGELFF
v_call: TRBV12-3/TRBV12-4
j_call: TRBJ2-2

cdr3_aa: CASSALGGGNTIYF
v_call: TRBV7-9
j_call: TRBJ1-3

cdr3_aa: CASSQDLVLQETQYF
v_call: TRBV14
j_call: TRBJ2-5

cdr3_aa: CSASRLTSGSGEQFF
v_call: TRBV20-1
j_call: TRBJ2-1

cdr3_aa: CASSPSGTGGSRKGYEQYF
v_call: TRBV9
j_call: TRBJ2-7

cdr3_aa: CASSPTGGRSVYGYTF
v_call: TRBV11-3
j_call: TRBJ1-2

cdr3_aa: CSVEDPGGPLYEQYF
v_call: TRBV29-1
j_call: TRBJ2-7

cdr3_aa: CASSPSGVDYGYTF
v_call: TRBV18
j_call: TRBJ1-2

cdr3_aa: CASSVNQREGDEQFF
v_call: TRBV9
j_call: TRBJ2-1

cdr3_aa: CASSKREGPYEQYF
v_call: TRBV6-5
j_call: TRBJ2-7

cdr3_aa: CASSLNTGAGANVLTF
v_call: TRBV7-2
j_call: TRBJ2-6

cdr3_aa: CSVEVGEGYTF
v_call: TRBV29-1
j_call: TRBJ1-2

cdr3_aa: CASSLGYSYTF
v_call: TRBV3-1
j_call: TRBJ1-2

cdr3_aa: CASSPGQRLRIDTQYF
v_call: TRBV7-2
j_call: TRBJ2-3

cdr3_aa: CASSIDWNTEAFF
v_call: TRBV27
j_call: TRBJ1-1

cdr3_aa: CASSEFKQETQYF
v_call: TRBV25-1
j_call: TRBJ2-5

cdr3_aa: CASYNRGQSYEQYF
v_call: TRBV2
j_call: TRBJ2-7

cdr3_aa: CASGFVGRTDTQYF
v_call: TRBV12-5
j_call: TRBJ2-3

cdr3_aa: CASSLGQGGNEQFF
v_call: TRBV5-8
j_call: TRBJ2-1

cdr3_aa: CASSPTLGGRYEQYF
v_call: TRBV11-3
j_call: TRBJ2-7

cdr3_aa: CASCKLALKDSSTDTQYF
v_call: TRBV28
j_call: TRBJ2-3

cdr3_aa: CASTLNTEAFF
v_call: TRBV7-9
j_call: TRBJ1-1

cdr3_aa: CASRRIHEQYF
v_call: TRBV28
j_call: TRBJ2-7

cdr3_aa: CASSEFRGTANSPLHF
v_call: TRBV2
j_call: TRBJ1-6

cdr3_aa: CAISDSGVRNTEAFF
v_call: TRBV10-3
j_call: TRBJ1-1

cdr3_aa: CASSSRLAGGPEGDTQYF
v_call: TRBV7-6
j_call: TRBJ2-3

cdr3_aa: CTSSPRGGAQFALRYEQYF
v_call: TRBV28
j_call: TRBJ2-7

cdr3_aa: CASSPGPGQPQHF
v_call: TRBV5-1
j_call: TRBJ1-5

cdr3_aa: CASSLQGGRSLGTEAFF
v_call: TRBV28
j_call: TRBJ1-1

cdr3_aa: CSARDPGRLYNEQFF
v_call: TRBV20-1
j_call: TRBJ2-1

cdr3_aa: CASSVDGDSSTDTQYF
v_call: TRBV9
j_call: TRBJ2-3

cdr3_aa: CASSQGQASGNTIYF
v_call: TRBV7-3
j_call: TRBJ1-3

cdr3_aa: CASGLATGASTDTQYF
v_call: TRBV12-5
j_call: TRBJ2-3

cdr3_aa: CASSQAMNTDAFF
v_call: TRBV12-3/TRBV12-4
j_call: TRBJ1-1

cdr3_aa: CSAPDRGKANSPLHF
v_call: TRBV20-1
j_call: TRBJ1-6

cdr3_aa: CASIPGQGSKGEQFF
v_call: TRBV12-3/TRBV12-4
j_call: TRBJ2-1